This TCR beta chain was recorded in a study of CD8+ T cells in alopecia areata. Whole-study context: At a dose of 5 to 10 mg twice daily, oral tofacitinib was given to treated patients.

As for treatment: oral pan-JAK inhibitor, 5-10 mg twice daily. Collected material from alopecia areata patients comprised lesional scalp punch biopsies and peripheral blood. Comment on this clone: Its matching antigen is unknown.

Findings and limits, study-wide: Affected lesional scalp, above all in alopecia totalis/universalis, was more clonal than normal scalp.

Sequencing relied on a cDNA template that was reverse transcribed from extracted RNA. Method: immunoSEQ multiplex PCR; TCRdb's copy keeps in-frame clones and lacks some. The sample yields under 350,000 clones, 55% to 75% seen once. Trimming pared 5 bases from V and 3 bases from J, leaving 5 bases between. The CDR3 runs 12 residues. Germline loops: CDR1 MNHEY, CDR2 SVGAGI. The sequence came from a human donor with alopecia areata. This rearrangement joins TRBV6-5 to TRBJ1-5; no definite D call. Here the sequenced sample was CD4+ T cells sorted from blood, taken at week 24, from a patient treated with tofacitinib. CDR3 sequence: CASSLPNQPQHF. The CDR3 DNA reads as TGTGCCAGCAGTCTACCCAATCAGCCCCAGCATTTT.